These 28 T cell receptor beta chains share one sample of origin, sequenced in a study of Graves' ophthalmopathy and Graves' hyperthyroidism. Amplified TCR beta CDR3 regions were obtained using RNA transcripts as template. Second-round multiplex PCR came after first-round RT-PCR with HTBI primers. TCRdb called the multiplex PCR reads again in MiXCR, with one record for every CDR3 protein. The sample holds hundreds of thousands of distinct CDR3 sequences, around a fifth seen once. The specimen was peripheral blood. The receptors were gathered from a woman under 30 with stable Graves' hyperthyroidism.

This rearrangement joins TRBV6-1 to TRBJ1-2; weak D call: TRBD1 (5 bases). The CDR3 covers 13 residues. The V gene's germline CDR1 is MNHNS and CDR2 SASEGT. The V gene lost 6 bases and the J gene lost 4 bases, with 12 bases spanning the gap. CDR3 loop: CASRLSRGYGYTF. CDR3 DNA: TGTGCCAGCAGACTCAGTAGGGGCTATGGCTACACCTTC.

This clonotype was found many times. The chain joins TRBV29-1 to TRBJ1-2, with TRBD1 identical over 9 bases. This CDR3 spans 14 amino acids. CDR1 is SQVTM and CDR2 is ANQGSEA in the germline V gene. The junction had 10 bases not matched to a gene; V was cut back by 5 bases and J by 6 bases. CDR3 sequence reads: CSVIRLQGANGYTF. CDR3 bases: TGCAGCGTTATACGACTACAGGGGGCGAATGGCTACACCTTC.

This clonotype was seen a handful of times. V and J are TRBV12-3 or TRBV12-4 and TRBJ2-3, with D perhaps assigned TRBD1 or TRBD2 (5 bases each). There are 15 residues in the CDR3. V was shortened by 2 bases and J by 0 bases, with 9 bases between the two germline ends. This CDR3 reads CASSLQGGSTDTQYF. The CDR3 nucleotides are TGTGCCAGCAGTTTACAGGGCGGGAGCACAGATACGCAGTATTTT.

The table lists this clonotype with many counts. The gene calls are TRBV20-1 and TRBJ2-2; D perhaps matches TRBD2 (5 bases). CDR1 and CDR2 (germline): DFQATT, SNEGSKA (reference sequence). The CDR3 totals 13 residues. V shed 3 bases and J shed 13 bases, with 18 bases lying between them. The CDR3 here is CSARVGRGRGLFF. Written as DNA, the CDR3 is TGCAGTGCTAGGGTGGGCCGAGGGCGTGGGCTGTTTTTT.

This chain links TRBV20-1 with TRBJ2-7; D may match TRBD1 or TRBD2 (5 bases each). V was pared by 4 bases and J by 6 bases, with 10 bases between. Germline-derived CDR1 and CDR2 are DFQATT and SNEGSKA (reference sequence). The length of the CDR3 is 11 residues. CDR3 nucleotide sequence: TGCAGTGCTATGGGGGTTGGCGAGCAGTACTTC. It codes for CSAMGVGEQYF.

This rearrangement joins TRBV15 to TRBJ2-7; D perhaps matches TRBD1 (5 bases). V was cut by 0 bases and J by 5 bases, with 5 bases left in between. The germline V gene has CDR1 LNHNV and CDR2 YYDKDF (reference sequence). CDR3 length: 12 residues. The CDR3 sequence is CATSREQDEQYF. Written as DNA, the CDR3 is TGTGCCACCAGCAGAGAACAGGACGAGCAGTACTTC. Together with reference TRBV15 and TRBJ2-7, the CDR3 gives the full variable domain: DAMVIQNPRYQVTQFGKPVTLSCSQTLNHNVMYWYQQKSSQAPKLLFHYYDKDFNNEADTPDNFQSRRPNTSFCFLDIRSPGLGDTAMYLCATSREQDEQYFGPGTRLTVT.

V is TRBV29-1 and J is TRBJ1-3; D may be TRBD1 (6 bases). Trimming took 5 bases from V and 4 from J, leaving 15 bases between them. Germline-derived CDR1 and CDR2 are SQVTM and ANQGSEA. There are 14 residues in the CDR3. CDR3 region: CSVRTGMEGNTIYF. For the CDR3, the DNA is TGCAGCGTTCGAACAGGGATGGAAGGAAACACCATATATTTT.

Notes on this clonotype: With a much larger clone just one base away, this may be a read error. The V gene is TRBV6-2 or TRBV6-3, the J gene TRBJ2-7; perhaps TRBD1 as D (6 bases). V was pared by 5 bases and J by 3 bases, with 14 bases between. The CDR3 extends over 14 amino acids. Germline loops: CDR1 MNHEY, CDR2 SVGEGT. CDR3: CASSPGAAVYEQYF. The CDR3 bases are TGTGCCAGCAGTCCAGGGGCGGCGGTCTACGAGCAGTACTTC.

DNA of the CDR3: TGTGCTAGTGGTTTGGTACCCCAGGGAAACTATGGCTACACCTTC. This translates into CASGLVPQGNYGYTF. V is TRBV12-5 and J is TRBJ1-2; TRBD1 might be the D (5 bases). The CDR3 length is 15 residues. Per the germline V gene, CDR1 is LGHNT and CDR2 is FRNRAP. Trimming took 0 bases from V and 2 from J, leaving 10 bases between them.

This clonotype came up many times. The V call is TRBV29-1, the J call TRBJ1-3, with 10 bases identical to TRBD1. The CDR3 has 14 amino acids. V was pared by 5 bases and J by 4 bases, with 5 bases of the junction left unmatched. The germline V gene has CDR1 SQVTM and CDR2 ANQGSEA. The CDR3 sequence is CSVSPGQGGNTIYF. The CDR3, as DNA: TGCAGCGTTTCCCCGGGACAGGGGGGAAACACCATATATTTT.

This clonotype was recorded many times. V and J are TRBV28 and TRBJ1-1; 7 bases are shared with TRBD1. The length of the CDR3 is 13 residues. CDR1 and CDR2 from the germline V gene are MDHEN and SYDVKM. Trimming at V came to 2 bases and at J to 9 bases, leaving 6 bases not matched to a gene. The CDR3, as DNA: TGTGCCAGCAGTTTAGGACAGGAAAATAAAGCTTTCTTT. Residues: CASSLGQENKAFF.

The chain has TRBV12-5 and TRBJ1-1; no definite D call. Germline assignment: CDR1 LGHNT and CDR2 FRNRAP. The CDR3 runs to 15 residues. V was cut by 5 bases and J by 0 bases, with 13 bases left in between. The CDR3 sequence is CASGPGEGLNTEAFF. CDR3 in DNA: TGTGCTAGTGGTCCCGGGGAGGGCCTGAACACTGAAGCTTTCTTT.

This clonotype was seen a handful of times. V gene TRBV11-2 combines with J gene TRBJ1-2; 8 nucleotides match TRBD1. After removal of 2 bases from V and 7 bases from J, the junction contained 15 bases not matched to a gene. Germline values: CDR1 SGHAT, CDR2 FQNNGV. The CDR3 loop spans 17 amino acids. The CDR3 reads CASSLRLTHRGERGYTF. CDR3 DNA: TGTGCCAGCAGCTTACGTCTCACCCACAGGGGGGAGCGTGGCTACACCTTC.

This clonotype showed up many times. The V gene is TRBV28, the J gene TRBJ2-4; D remains unclear. The V end lost 7 bases, the J end lost 0 bases, and 13 bases lay between the germline ends. Germline V gene sequence: CDR1 MDHEN, CDR2 SYDVKM. The CDR3 loop spans 15 amino acids. The CDR3 is CASTGLALAKNIQYF. As DNA, the CDR3 is TGTGCCAGCACGGGTTTAGCATTAGCCAAAAACATTCAGTACTTC.

There are a few counts of this clonotype. The chain combines TRBV4-1 with TRBJ2-4; possibly TRBD1 for D (5 bases). Germline values: CDR1 MGHRA, CDR2 YSYEKL. CDR3 size: 16 residues. Trimming removed 1 base at V and 4 bases at J, with 14 bases between. CDR3: CASSQVSAGQKNIQYF. For the CDR3, the DNA is TGCGCCAGCAGCCAAGTGTCAGCAGGGCAGAAAAACATTCAGTACTTC.

This clonotype has just a few counts. The CDR3 spells CASSKWTSGRALPGELFF. The CDR3, as DNA: TGTGCCAGCAGCAAATGGACTAGCGGGAGGGCCTTACCCGGGGAGCTGTTTTTT. The rearrangement links TRBV5-6 to TRBJ2-2; 15 bases agree with TRBD2. The germline V gene encodes CDR1 SGHDT and CDR2 YYEEEE. J gave up 6 bases and V 4 bases, and 10 bases lay outside the gene matches. The CDR3 consists of 18 residues.

This rearrangement joins TRBV12-5 to TRBJ2-5; the D gene is possibly TRBD2 (6 bases). The V gene lost 4 bases and the J gene lost 2 bases, with 8 bases spanning the gap. This CDR3 is built from 13 residues. The germline gives CDR1 LGHNT, CDR2 FRNRAP. CDR3 coding DNA: TGTGCTAGTGGTTGGGACTCACAAGAGACCCAGTACTTC. Protein: CASGWDSQETQYF.

This clonotype was seen repeatedly, ten times or more. The chain links TRBV29-1 to TRBJ1-5; D is unresolved. Trimming took 4 bases from V and 0 from J, leaving 16 bases between them. Per germline, CDR1 SQVTM and CDR2 ANQGSEA. The CDR3 extends over 16 amino acids. This CDR3 reads CSVGVTRVYSNQPQHF. DNA for the CDR3: TGCAGCGTTGGGGTAACCCGCGTCTATAGCAATCAGCCCCAGCATTTT.

In regard to this clonotype: One end of the junction fails to match germline, which may point to a read error. V is TRBV28 and J is TRBJ1-2; D gene unclear. Germline-derived CDR1 and CDR2 are MDHEN and SYDVKM. The CDR3 loop spans 12 amino acids. The CDR3 loop is CASSFRDYGYTF. CDR3 in DNA: TGTGCCAGCAGTTTCCGCGACTATGGTTACACCTTC.

The chain is built from TRBV20-1 and TRBJ2-2, with 12 bases aligning to TRBD2. The CDR3 length is 18 residues. Trimming at V came to 3 bases and at J to 4 bases, leaving 12 bases not matched to a gene. Per the germline V gene, CDR1 is DFQATT and CDR2 is SNEGSKA (reference sequence). The CDR3 loop reads CSARKVPSGRGATGELFF. The DNA of the CDR3 is TGCAGTGCTAGGAAGGTTCCTAGCGGGAGGGGGGCCACCGGGGAGCTGTTTTTT.

This clonotype showed up many times. CDR3 protein: CAIRGGPEAFF. The CDR3 DNA sequence: TGTGCCATCAGGGGTGGGCCTGAAGCTTTCTTT. The V call is TRBV10-3, the J call TRBJ1-1; D unresolved. This CDR3 has 11 residues. The V end lost 6 bases, the J end lost 6 bases, and 8 bases lay between the germline ends. Germline CDR1 and CDR2: ENHRY and SYGVKD.

The chain combines TRBV11-3 with TRBJ1-1; D may be TRBD1 (6 bases). This CDR3 is 14 amino acids long. The germline gives CDR1 SGHNT, CDR2 YENEEA. V was trimmed by 3 bases and J by 7 bases, leaving 15 bases between them. The CDR3 nucleotides read TGTGCCAGCAGCTTTGACAGGACGGCCGGTGAAGCTTTCTTT. Amino acid sequence: CASSFDRTAGEAFF.

The chain recombines TRBV27 with TRBJ1-2, with TRBD1 as a possible D gene (5 bases). The CDR3 spans 16 residues. Trimming cost V 4 bases and J 1 base, with 16 bases left between them. CDR1 MNHEY and CDR2 SMNVEV come from the germline V gene (reference sequence). CDR3 coding DNA: TGTGCCAGCAGTTGGGGTGGGGGGTCCAATAACTATGGCTACACCTTC. Its translation is CASSWGGGSNNYGYTF.

Regarding this clonotype: A clone one base away is much larger, so this may be a read error. The chain carries TRBV12-3 or TRBV12-4 and TRBJ1-3; 9 bases map to TRBD1. The CDR3 is 14 residues long. The V and J ends lost 5 bases and 2 bases, in that order; junction bases with no gene match: 1. CDR3 protein: CASSRTGAGNTIYF. CDR3 in DNA: TGTGCCAGCAGTCGGACAGGGGCTGGAAACACCATATATTTT.

The rearrangement joins TRBV2 to TRBJ1-2; D is possibly TRBD1 (5 bases). The V gene lost 2 bases and the J gene lost 8 bases, with 12 bases spanning the gap. CDR3 length: 13 amino acids. The germline V gene has CDR1 SNHLY and CDR2 FYNNEI. The DNA for the CDR3 is TGTGCCAGCAGTGAATTGGCAGGGAGCGGCTACACCTTC. This sequence encodes CASSELAGSGYTF.

J is TRBJ2-7 and V is TRBV20-1; D remains unclear. The CDR3 totals 13 residues. Germline lookup yields CDR1 DFQATT and CDR2 SNEGSKA (reference sequence). V lost 3 bases to trimming and J lost 0 bases, with 9 bases between them. In DNA form, the CDR3 reads TGCAGTGCTAGGGCTACCAGCTCCTACGAGCAGTACTTC. The encoded protein is CSARATSSYEQYF.

CDR3 loop: CASSDRADQETQYF. DNA for the CDR3: TGCGCCAGCAGCGACCGGGCCGATCAAGAGACCCAGTACTTC. The V call is TRBV4-1, the J call TRBJ2-5; D is uncertain. The CDR3 has 14 amino acids. CDR1 is MGHRA, CDR2 YSYEKL, per germline. V dropped 5 bases and J dropped 2 bases, with 12 bases sitting between them.

This clonotype was found a few times. The rearrangement joins TRBV5-1 to TRBJ2-5; D is perhaps TRBD2 (6 bases). The CDR3 extends over 16 amino acids. Germline V CDR1 and CDR2: SGHRS, YFSETQ. Deletions cut 4 bases from V and 1 base from J, with 17 bases between. The CDR3 nucleotides read TGCGCCAGCAGCCCCACCGGGCCGCGGGGCCAAGAGACCCAGTACTTC. As protein: CASSPTGPRGQETQYF.